What follows describes a single T cell receptor (beta chain). Its matching antigen is unknown. The data were obtained in a study of CD4 T cells in relation to SARS-CoV-2 and coronaviruses. As for the study in general: The restricting HLA molecule for shared crossreactive spike epitopes was mapped. Study results and limitations: Crossreactive clones expanded significantly less to SARS-CoV-2 than monoreactive clones. The cross-reactivity analysis covered only spike protein, not other viral proteins.

Using immunoSEQ multiplex PCR, the repertoire was profiled, and TCRdb retains in-frame clones only, with some absent. The sample has under 65,000 clones; around 86% are singletons. The CDR3 length is 14 residues. Germline-derived CDR1 and CDR2 are MGHRA and YSYEKL. Between the trimmed V and J ends, which lost 0 bases and 9 bases, there was a span of 14 bases. Before the COVID-19 pandemic, during about 2011-2019, CD4+ T cells were taken from unexposed donors. Naive and memory CD4+ T cells were separated from cryopreserved PBMCs. The material sequenced was memory CD4+ T cells from PBMCs. This receptor was taken from a human donor in good health. The chain couples TRBV4-1 to TRBJ2-5; D perhaps matches TRBD2 (5 bases). In DNA form, the CDR3 reads TGCGCCAGCAGCCAAGATAGGAGCGCCGGGGCCCAGTACTTC. Translated, it gives CASSQDRSAGAQYF.